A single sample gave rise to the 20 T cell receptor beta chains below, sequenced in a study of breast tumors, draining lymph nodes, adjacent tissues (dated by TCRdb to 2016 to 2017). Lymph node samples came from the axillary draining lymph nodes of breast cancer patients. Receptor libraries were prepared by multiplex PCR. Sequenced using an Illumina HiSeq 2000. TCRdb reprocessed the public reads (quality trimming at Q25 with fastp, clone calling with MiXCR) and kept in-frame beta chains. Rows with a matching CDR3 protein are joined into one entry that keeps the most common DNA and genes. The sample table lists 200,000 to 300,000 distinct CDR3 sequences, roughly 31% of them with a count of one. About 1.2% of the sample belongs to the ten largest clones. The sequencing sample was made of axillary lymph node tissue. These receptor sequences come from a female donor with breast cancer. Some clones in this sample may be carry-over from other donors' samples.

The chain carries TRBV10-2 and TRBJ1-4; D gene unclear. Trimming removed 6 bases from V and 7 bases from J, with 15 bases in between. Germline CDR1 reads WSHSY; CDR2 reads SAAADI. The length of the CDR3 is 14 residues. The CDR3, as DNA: TGCGCCAGCAGCCTAGTGGGAGGGAGTGAAAAACTGTTTTTT. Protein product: CASSLVGGSEKLFF.

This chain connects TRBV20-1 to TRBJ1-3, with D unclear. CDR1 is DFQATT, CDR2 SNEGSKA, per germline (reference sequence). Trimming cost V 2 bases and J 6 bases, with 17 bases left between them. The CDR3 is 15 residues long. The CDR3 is CSARSNHGVANTIYF. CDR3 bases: TGCAGTGCTAGAAGCAACCACGGGGTCGCAAACACCATATATTTT.

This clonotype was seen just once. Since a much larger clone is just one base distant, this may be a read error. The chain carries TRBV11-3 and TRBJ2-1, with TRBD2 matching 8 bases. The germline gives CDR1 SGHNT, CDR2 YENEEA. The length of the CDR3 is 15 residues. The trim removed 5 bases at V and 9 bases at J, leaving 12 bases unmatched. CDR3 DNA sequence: TGTGCCAGCAGCGCCCAACTAGCGGCAGCCCGTGAGCAGTTCTTC. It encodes CASSAQLAAAREQFF.

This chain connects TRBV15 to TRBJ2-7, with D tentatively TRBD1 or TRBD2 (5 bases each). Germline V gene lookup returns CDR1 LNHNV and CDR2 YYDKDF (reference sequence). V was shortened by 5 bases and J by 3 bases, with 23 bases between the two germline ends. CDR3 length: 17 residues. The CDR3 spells CATSPLRRQGNIYEQYF. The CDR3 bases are TGTGCCACCAGCCCCCTTAGGAGGCAGGGCAACATCTACGAGCAGTACTTC.

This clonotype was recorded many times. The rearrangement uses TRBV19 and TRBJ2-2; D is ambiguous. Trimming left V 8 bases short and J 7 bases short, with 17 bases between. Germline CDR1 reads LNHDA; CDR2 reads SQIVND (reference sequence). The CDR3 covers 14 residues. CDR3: CASVPGAQVGELFF. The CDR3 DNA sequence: TGTGCCAGTGTCCCGGGCGCTCAGGTCGGGGAGCTGTTTTTT.

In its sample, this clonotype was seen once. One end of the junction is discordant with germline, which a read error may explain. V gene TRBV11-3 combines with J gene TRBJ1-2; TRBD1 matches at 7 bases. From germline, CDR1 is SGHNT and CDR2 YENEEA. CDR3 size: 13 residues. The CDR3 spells CASSSTGSYGCTF. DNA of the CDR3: TGTGCCAGCAGCTCGACAGGGTCCTATGGCTGCACCTTC.

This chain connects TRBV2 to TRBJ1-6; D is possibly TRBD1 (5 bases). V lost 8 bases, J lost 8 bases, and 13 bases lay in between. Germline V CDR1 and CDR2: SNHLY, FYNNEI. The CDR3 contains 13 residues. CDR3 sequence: CASVNGGYSPLHF. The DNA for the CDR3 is TGTGCCAGCGTAAACGGGGGTTATTCACCCCTCCACTTT.

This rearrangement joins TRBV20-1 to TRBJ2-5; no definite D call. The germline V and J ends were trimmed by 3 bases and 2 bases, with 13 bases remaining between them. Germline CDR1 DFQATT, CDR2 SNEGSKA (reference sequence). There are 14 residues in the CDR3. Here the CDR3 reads CSARGFARQETQYF. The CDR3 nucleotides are TGCAGTGCTAGGGGCTTCGCGCGGCAAGAGACCCAGTACTTC.

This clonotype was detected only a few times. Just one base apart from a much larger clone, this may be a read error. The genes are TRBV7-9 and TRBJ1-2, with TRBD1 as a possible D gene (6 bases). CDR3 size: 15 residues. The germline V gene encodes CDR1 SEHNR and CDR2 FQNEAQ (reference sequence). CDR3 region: CASSPRTGTNYGYPF. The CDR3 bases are TGTGCCAGCAGCCCAAGAACAGGGACAAACTATGGCTACCCCTTC.

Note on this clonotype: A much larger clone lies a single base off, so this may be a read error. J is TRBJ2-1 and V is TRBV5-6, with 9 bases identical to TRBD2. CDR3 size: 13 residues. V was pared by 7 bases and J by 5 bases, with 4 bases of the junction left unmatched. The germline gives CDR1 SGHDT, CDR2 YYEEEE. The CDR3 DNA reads TGTGCCAGCGGGCGACTAGCGGACAATGAGCAGTTCTTC. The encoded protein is CASGRLADNEQFF.

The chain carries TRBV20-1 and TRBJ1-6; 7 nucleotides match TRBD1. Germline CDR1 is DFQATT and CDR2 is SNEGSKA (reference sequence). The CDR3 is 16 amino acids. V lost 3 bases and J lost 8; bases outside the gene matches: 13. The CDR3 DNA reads TGCAGTGCTAGGGGTGCGTTAGGGGGCAGATATTCACCCCTCCACTTT. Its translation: CSARGALGGRYSPLHF.

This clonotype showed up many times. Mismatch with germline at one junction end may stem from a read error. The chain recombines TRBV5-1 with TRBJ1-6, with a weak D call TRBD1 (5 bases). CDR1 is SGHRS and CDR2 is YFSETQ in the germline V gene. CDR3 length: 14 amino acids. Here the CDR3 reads CASSLGTDNSPLHF. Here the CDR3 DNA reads TGTGCCAGTAGTCTCGGGACGGATAATTCACCCCTCCACTTT.

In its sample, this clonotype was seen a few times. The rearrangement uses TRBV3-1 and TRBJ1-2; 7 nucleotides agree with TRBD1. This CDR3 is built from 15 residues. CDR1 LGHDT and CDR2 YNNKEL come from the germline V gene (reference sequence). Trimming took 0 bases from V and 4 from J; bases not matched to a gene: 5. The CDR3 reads CASSQEVQGGYGYTF. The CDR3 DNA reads TGTGCCAGCAGCCAAGAAGTTCAGGGGGGCTATGGCTACACCTTC.

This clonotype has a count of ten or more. CDR3 region: CASSIMAGVRSYNEQFF. In DNA form, the CDR3 reads TGTGCCAGCAGTATCATGGCGGGAGTAAGGTCCTACAATGAGCAGTTCTTC. The chain links TRBV2 to TRBJ2-1, with TRBD2 matching 7 bases. The germline V gene has CDR1 SNHLY and CDR2 FYNNEI. Trimming cost V 5 bases and J 1 base; bases outside gene matches: 11. CDR3 length: 17 residues.

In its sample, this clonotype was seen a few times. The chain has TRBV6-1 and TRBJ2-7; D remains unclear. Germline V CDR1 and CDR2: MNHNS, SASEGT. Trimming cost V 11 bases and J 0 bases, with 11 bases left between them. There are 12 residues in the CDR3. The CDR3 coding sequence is TGTGCCGTAGGATCTAACTCCTACGAGCAGTACTTC. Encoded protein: CAVGSNSYEQYF.

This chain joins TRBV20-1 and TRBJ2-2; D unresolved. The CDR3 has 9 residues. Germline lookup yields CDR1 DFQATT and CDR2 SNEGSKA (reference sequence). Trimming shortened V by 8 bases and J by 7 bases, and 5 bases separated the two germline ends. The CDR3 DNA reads TGCAGTTATAGCGGGGAGCTGTTTTTT. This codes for CSYSGELFF.

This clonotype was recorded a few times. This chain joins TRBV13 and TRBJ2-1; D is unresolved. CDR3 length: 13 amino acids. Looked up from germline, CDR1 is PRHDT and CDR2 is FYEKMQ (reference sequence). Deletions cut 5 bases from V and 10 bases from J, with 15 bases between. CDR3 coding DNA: TGTGCCAGCAGCCTGCGACAACCCTCCGAGCAGTTCTTC. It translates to CASSLRQPSEQFF.

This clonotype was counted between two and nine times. The CDR3 region has the DNA TGTGCCAGTCAGTCCGTGTGGGGTGATGGCTACACCTTC. Translation: CASQSVWGDGYTF. This chain joins TRBV6-2 or TRBV6-3 and TRBJ1-2; D unresolved. The CDR3 runs to 13 residues. CDR1 MNHEY and CDR2 SVGEGT come from the germline V gene. V lost 9 bases, J lost 6 bases, and 17 bases lay in between.

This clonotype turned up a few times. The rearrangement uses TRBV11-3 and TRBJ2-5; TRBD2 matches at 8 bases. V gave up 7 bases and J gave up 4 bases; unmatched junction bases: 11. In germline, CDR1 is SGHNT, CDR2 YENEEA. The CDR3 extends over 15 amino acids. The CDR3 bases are TGTGCCAGCAACTGGGGGGGACTAGAAAGAGAGACCCAGTACTTC. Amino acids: CASNWGGLERETQYF. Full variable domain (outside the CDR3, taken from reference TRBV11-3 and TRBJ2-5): EAGVVQSPRYKIIEKKQPVAFWCNPISGHNTLYWYLQNLGQGPELLIRYENEEAVDDSQLPKDRFSAERLKGVDSTLKIQPAELGDSAVYLCASNWGGLERETQYFGPGTRLLVL.

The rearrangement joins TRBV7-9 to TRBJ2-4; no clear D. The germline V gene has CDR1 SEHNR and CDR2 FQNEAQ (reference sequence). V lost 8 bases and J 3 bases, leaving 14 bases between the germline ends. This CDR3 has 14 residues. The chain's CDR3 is CASGSQVGKNIQYF. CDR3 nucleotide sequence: TGTGCCAGCGGCTCTCAGGTGGGCAAAAACATTCAGTACTTC. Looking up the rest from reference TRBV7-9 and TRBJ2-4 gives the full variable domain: DTGVSQNPRHKITKRGQNVTFRCDPISEHNRLYWYRQTLGQGPEFLTYFQNEAQLEKSRLLSDRFSAERPKGSFSTLEIQRTEQGDSAMYLCASGSQVGKNIQYFGAGTRLSVL.